The next 21 T cell receptor beta chains were all read from a single sample in a study of T-cell reconstitution after alpha-beta-depleted transplantation in children. Using unique molecular identifiers, the investigators prepared the TCRbeta library. TCRdb recomputed calls from the PCR reads with MiXCR, one row per CDR3 protein. This sample has hundreds of thousands of distinct CDR3 sequences, with 20% to 30% found just once. This specimen consisted of PBMCs, mostly from graft donor cells, obtained 360 days after TCRalphabeta/CD19-depleted stem cell transplant. Receptors were obtained from a female patient between 2 and 15 years old who had a stem cell transplant for congenital amegakaryocytic thrombocytopenia, so the T cells may come from the graft donor.

The chain uses TRBV10-3 and TRBJ2-3; maybe TRBD2 (7 bases). V was pared by 4 bases and J by 6 bases, with 17 bases between. Germline loops: CDR1 ENHRY, CDR2 SYGVKD. This CDR3 contains 15 residues. CDR3 amino acids: CAISGLAGASDTQYF. The CDR3 coding sequence is TGTGCCATCAGTGGCCTTGCGGGGGCCAGTGATACGCAGTATTTT.

The chain links TRBV4-3 to TRBJ2-5, with D maybe TRBD2 (6 bases). CDR1 is LGHNA, CDR2 YSLEER, per germline. This CDR3 spans 14 amino acids. The germline V and J ends were trimmed by 1 base and 5 bases, with 11 bases remaining between them. The CDR3 DNA follows: TGCGCCAGCAGCCAAGGACTAGTTCGGGAGACCCAGTACTTC. This translates into CASSQGLVRETQYF.

This clonotype came up many times. The rearrangement uses TRBV4-1 and TRBJ1-5; D call uncertain. Between the trimmed V and J ends, which lost 1 base and 5 bases, there was a span of 9 bases. Germline-derived CDR1 and CDR2 are MGHRA and YSYEKL. The CDR3 runs to 14 residues. CDR3 DNA: TGCGCCAGCAGCCAAGGGTTTCCAGATCAGCCCCAGCATTTT. It codes for CASSQGFPDQPQHF.

This clonotype was seen a handful of times. The rearrangement uses TRBV12-3 or TRBV12-4 and TRBJ2-5; 10 positions agree with TRBD1. Trimming at V came to 6 bases and at J to 2 bases, leaving 6 bases not matched to a gene. CDR3 length: 15 amino acids. The chain's CDR3 is CASRWTGGGQETQYF. CDR3 nucleotide sequence: TGTGCCAGCAGATGGACAGGGGGTGGTCAAGAGACCCAGTACTTC.

The V gene is TRBV7-7, the J gene TRBJ2-7, with D possibly called TRBD1 or TRBD2 (5 bases each). Deletions cut 5 bases from V and 3 bases from J, with 17 bases between. Germline V gene sequence: CDR1 SSHAT, CDR2 FNYEAQ (reference sequence). The CDR3 length is 15 residues. The CDR3 DNA sequence: TGTGCCAGCAGCCCGCGATCGGGGCCCCTCTACGAGCAGTACTTC. Translation gives CASSPRSGPLYEQYF.

The chain employs TRBV5-6 and TRBJ2-7; D gene unclear. The V gene's germline CDR1 is SGHDT and CDR2 YYEEEE. The CDR3 has 13 residues. V lost 2 bases to trimming and J lost 4 bases, with 10 bases between them. DNA for the CDR3: TGTGCCAGCAGCTTTCAGCGCGGATACGAGCAGTACTTC. As protein: CASSFQRGYEQYF.

The gene calls are TRBV2 and TRBJ1-3; D remains ambiguous. V lost 2 bases and J lost 2, with 4 bases in between. The CDR3 is 13 amino acids. Germline V gene sequence: CDR1 SNHLY, CDR2 FYNNEI. The CDR3 DNA sequence: TGTGCCAGCAGTGAATCGCCTGGAAACACCATATATTTT. Its translation: CASSESPGNTIYF.

Only a few counts were recorded for this clonotype. The chain is built from TRBV15 and TRBJ1-1; possibly TRBD1 for D (6 bases). The ends were cut back, 5 bases at V and 3 bases at J, with 16 bases in the middle. Per the germline V gene, CDR1 is LNHNV and CDR2 is YYDKDF (reference sequence). The CDR3 length is 15 residues. CDR3 nucleotides: TGTGCCACCAGCTCCAATCTGGGGGGCTACACTGAAGCTTTCTTT. Protein: CATSSNLGGYTEAFF.

This clonotype occurred once. V and J are TRBV20-1 and TRBJ2-3; perhaps TRBD2 as D (5 bases). The CDR3 is made up of 15 amino acids. Per the germline V gene, CDR1 is DFQATT and CDR2 is SNEGSKA (reference sequence). Between the trimmed V and J ends, which lost 1 base and 1 base, there was a span of 12 bases. CDR3 region: CSARASGYGTDTQYF. For the CDR3, the DNA is TGCAGTGCTAGAGCCTCGGGGTATGGCACAGATACGCAGTATTTT.

The sample holds a few counts of this clonotype. V and J are TRBV25-1 and TRBJ1-2, with TRBD1 matching over 10 bases. Trimming took 5 bases from V and 5 from J; bases not matched to a gene: 5. Germline CDR1 reads MGHDK; CDR2 reads SYGVNS. The CDR3 is 14 residues long. The CDR3 region has the DNA TGTGCCAGCAGTCAGACAGGGGGCGCTTATGGCTACACCTTC. Translation: CASSQTGGAYGYTF.

The rearrangement links TRBV5-1 to TRBJ2-7; D may be TRBD2 (5 bases). Germline V gene data show CDR1 as SGHRS and CDR2 as YFSETQ. The CDR3 is 14 residues long. V dropped 4 bases and J dropped 1 base, with 12 bases sitting between them. The CDR3 loop reads CASSLEGKSYEQYF. As DNA, the CDR3 is TGCGCCAGCAGCCTAGAGGGAAAGTCCTACGAGCAGTACTTC.

This clonotype has only a few counts. The chain links TRBV5-1 to TRBJ2-7; D possibly corresponds to TRBD1 (6 bases). The CDR3 is made up of 16 amino acids. Germline values: CDR1 SGHRS, CDR2 YFSETQ. V lost 0 bases, J lost 3 bases, and 16 bases lay in between. The CDR3 spells CASSLDLRQVYYEQYF. The CDR3 DNA follows: TGCGCCAGCAGCTTGGACCTACGACAGGTTTACTACGAGCAGTACTTC.

The V call is TRBV20-1, the J call TRBJ2-5; D ambiguous. This CDR3 is 11 amino acids long. V dropped 3 bases and J dropped 5 bases, with 7 bases sitting between them. CDR1 is DFQATT and CDR2 is SNEGSKA in the germline V gene (reference sequence). CDR3 bases: TGCAGTGCTAGTGGGCACGAGACCCAGTACTTC. Translated: CSASGHETQYF.

The chain couples TRBV5-1 to TRBJ2-7, with 11 nucleotides matching TRBD1. The V and J ends lost 2 bases and 7 bases, in that order; junction bases with no gene match: 5. The CDR3 covers 14 residues. The germline V gene has CDR1 SGHRS and CDR2 YFSETQ. CDR3 in DNA: TGCGCCAGCAGCTTCAGGACAGGGGGCGGGGAGCAGTACTTC. Amino acid sequence: CASSFRTGGGEQYF.

This clonotype was detected only a few times. V and J are TRBV27 and TRBJ1-1; D is ambiguous. V lost 3 bases and J lost 1, with 6 bases in between. This CDR3 has 13 residues. CDR1 is MNHEY and CDR2 is SMNVEV in the germline V gene (reference sequence). Written as DNA, the CDR3 is TGTGCCAGCAGTTTTGTGGCGAACACTGAAGCTTTCTTT. Residues: CASSFVANTEAFF.

This clonotype was detected only a few times. The rearrangement joins TRBV11-2 to TRBJ2-1, with a weak D call TRBD2 (6 bases). The CDR3 spans 14 residues. Germline V lookup: CDR1 SGHAT, CDR2 FQNNGV. The V and J ends lost 1 base and 10 bases respectively, with 14 bases between them. The CDR3 DNA reads as TGTGCCAGCAGCTTAGTCACACCGGGACTCGAGCAGTTCTTC. It translates to CASSLVTPGLEQFF. Looking up the rest from reference TRBV11-2 and TRBJ2-1 gives the full variable domain: EAGVAQSPRYKIIEKRQSVAFWCNPISGHATLYWYQQILGQGPKLLIQFQNNGVVDDSQLPKDRFSAERLKGVDSTLKIQPAKLEDSAVYLCASSLVTPGLEQFFGPGTRLTVL.

This chain uses TRBV15 with TRBJ1-1; D may be TRBD1 (6 bases). The V and J ends lost 1 base and 3 bases respectively, with 12 bases between them. This CDR3 has 15 amino acids. CDR1 and CDR2 from the germline V gene are LNHNV and YYDKDF (reference sequence). The CDR3 DNA reads TGTGCCACCAGCAGAGGGGGGGGCGCGGACACTGAAGCTTTCTTT. It translates to CATSRGGGADTEAFF.

The count of this clonotype is one. The chain recombines TRBV2 with TRBJ2-5, with TRBD2 matching 9 bases. Germline V CDR1 and CDR2: SNHLY, FYNNEI. After removal of 1 base from V and 5 bases from J, the junction contained 5 bases not matched to a gene. The length of the CDR3 is 15 residues. CDR3 amino acids: CASSEERGASETQYF. CDR3 in DNA: TGTGCCAGCAGTGAAGAGCGGGGGGCCTCGGAGACCCAGTACTTC. Full variable domain (missing parts from reference TRBV2 and TRBJ2-5): EPEVTQTPSHQVTQMGQEVILRCVPISNHLYFYWYRQILGQKVEFLVSFYNNEISEKSEIFDDQFSVERPDGSNFTLKIRSTKLEDSAMYFCASSEERGASETQYFGPGTRLLVL.

In DNA, the CDR3 is TGTGCCAGCAGCGCACTTAGCGGGAGGGGAACCGGGGAGCTGTTTTTT. This sequence encodes CASSALSGRGTGELFF. V gene TRBV7-2 combines with J gene TRBJ2-2; 11 bases match TRBD2. Germline CDR1 SGHTA, CDR2 FQGNSA. The V gene end was trimmed by 5 bases and the J gene end by 5 bases; junction bases not matched to a gene: 7. CDR3 length: 16 residues.

This clonotype was counted only a few times. CDR3 amino acids: CASSQDRLAGAYEQYF. The CDR3 DNA reads TGTGCCAGCAGCCAAGATCGCCTAGCGGGGGCCTACGAGCAGTACTTC. The chain employs TRBV4-2 and TRBJ2-7, with 10 bases that match TRBD2. From germline, CDR1 is LGHNA and CDR2 YNFKEQ. Trimming cost V 0 bases and J 2 bases; bases outside gene matches: 4. The CDR3 covers 16 residues.

This clonotype has a handful of counts. V usage is TRBV5-1 and J usage is TRBJ2-7; D might be TRBD2 (5 bases). Trimming left V 4 bases short and J 1 base short, with 12 bases between. Looked up from germline, CDR1 is SGHRS and CDR2 is YFSETQ. The CDR3 sequence is 14 residues long. CDR3 DNA: TGCGCCAGCAGCGGCGGGCTTGGGTCCTACGAGCAGTACTTC. Translation: CASSGGLGSYEQYF.